This T cell receptor beta chain was recorded in a study of T cell responses to AZD1222 COVID-19 vaccine. Overall study findings and caveats: Elevations in Spike-specific TCR breadth and depth followed administration of two AZD1222 doses. Clonal diversity was possibly underestimated; the donors were predominantly white British and more often female.

The CDR3 consists of 11 residues. Germline V gives CDR1 GTSNPN, CDR2 SVGIG (reference sequence). Trimming took off 4 bases at V and 0 bases at J, with 3 bases between the two ends. TCRdb's copy holds only in-frame clones and misses some; the assay was immunoSEQ multiplex PCR. Here the sample spans about 110,000 clones, 92% being singletons. About this clone itself: The antigen is unknown. This same CDR3 is encoded by further DNA sequences in the sample.

The material was peripheral blood, obtained 28 days after the second AZD1222 dose. The J gene is TRBJ1-1, the V gene TRBV30; D gene ambiguous. The receptor was isolated from an adult who received the AZD1222 COVID-19 vaccine. The CDR3 protein is CAWILNTEAFF. The CDR3 DNA reads TGTGCCTGGATATTGAACACTGAAGCTTTCTTT.